The T cell receptor beta chain described here comes from a study of blood T cell repertoires in COVID-19. Study overall: PBMCs, B-cell-depleted T cells, or T cells provided the cDNA or gDNA that made up the material.

Deletions cut 0 bases from V and 4 bases from J, with 9 bases between. This CDR3 is 14 amino acids long. The germline CDR1 and CDR2 sequences are SEHNR and FQNEAQ (reference sequence). TCRdb's table, derived via immunoSEQ multiplex PCR, lists solely in-frame clones and lacks some. The sample records fewer than 100,000 clones, 65% to 90% being singletons. Sequences were obtained from peripheral blood. This receptor was identified in a man in his fifties or sixties with acute or convalescent COVID-19. The chain recombines TRBV7-9 with TRBJ2-5; weak D call: TRBD1 (6 bases). CDR3 sequence: CASSLARTVETQYF. CDR3 nucleotide sequence: TGTGCCAGCAGCTTAGCGCGGACAGTAGAGACCCAGTACTTC.